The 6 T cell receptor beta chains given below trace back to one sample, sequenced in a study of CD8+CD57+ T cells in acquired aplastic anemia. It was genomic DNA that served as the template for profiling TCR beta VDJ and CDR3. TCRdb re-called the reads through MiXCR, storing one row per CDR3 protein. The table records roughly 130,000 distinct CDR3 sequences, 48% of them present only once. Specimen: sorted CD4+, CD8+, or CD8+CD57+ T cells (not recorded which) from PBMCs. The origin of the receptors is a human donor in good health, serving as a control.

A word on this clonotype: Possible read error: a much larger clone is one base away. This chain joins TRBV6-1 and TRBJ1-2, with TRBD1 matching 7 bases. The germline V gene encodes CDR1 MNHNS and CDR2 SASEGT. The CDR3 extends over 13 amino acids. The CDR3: CASKVTTGYGYAF. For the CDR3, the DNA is TGTGCCAGCAAGGTGACGACAGGGTATGGCTACGCCTTC.

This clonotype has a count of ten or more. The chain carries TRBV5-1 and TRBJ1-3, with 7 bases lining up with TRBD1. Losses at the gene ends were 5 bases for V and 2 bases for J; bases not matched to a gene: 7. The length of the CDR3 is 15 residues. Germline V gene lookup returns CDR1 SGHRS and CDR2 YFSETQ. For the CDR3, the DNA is TGCGCCAGCAGGACTGCAGGGGGAGCTGGAAACACCATATATTTT. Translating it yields CASRTAGGAGNTIYF. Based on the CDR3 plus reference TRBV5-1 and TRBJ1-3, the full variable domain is KAGVTQTPRYLIKTRGQQVTLSCSPISGHRSVSWYQQTPGQGLQFLFEYFSETQRNKGNFPGRFSGRQFSNSRSEMNVSTLELGDSALYLCASRTAGGAGNTIYFGEGSWLTVV.

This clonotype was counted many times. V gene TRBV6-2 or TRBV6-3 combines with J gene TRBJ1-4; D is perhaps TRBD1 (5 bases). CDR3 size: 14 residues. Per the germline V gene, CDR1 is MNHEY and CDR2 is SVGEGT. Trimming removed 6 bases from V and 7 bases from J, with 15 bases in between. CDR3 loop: CASRPRERGEKLFF. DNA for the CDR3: TGTGCCAGCAGACCCAGGGAGAGAGGTGAAAAACTGTTTTTT.

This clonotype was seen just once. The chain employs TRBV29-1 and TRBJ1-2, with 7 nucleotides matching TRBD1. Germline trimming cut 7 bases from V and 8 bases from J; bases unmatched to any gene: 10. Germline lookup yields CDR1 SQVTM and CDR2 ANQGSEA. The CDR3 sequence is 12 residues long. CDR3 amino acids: CSAGTVSYGYTF. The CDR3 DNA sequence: TGCAGCGCCGGGACAGTCAGCTACGGCTACACCTTC.

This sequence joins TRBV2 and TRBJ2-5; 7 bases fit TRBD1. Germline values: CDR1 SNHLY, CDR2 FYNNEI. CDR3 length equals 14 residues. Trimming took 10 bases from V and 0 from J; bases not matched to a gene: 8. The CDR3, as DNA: TGTGCCAACAGGGAACAGGGGTACCAAGAGACCCAGTACTTC. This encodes CANREQGYQETQYF.

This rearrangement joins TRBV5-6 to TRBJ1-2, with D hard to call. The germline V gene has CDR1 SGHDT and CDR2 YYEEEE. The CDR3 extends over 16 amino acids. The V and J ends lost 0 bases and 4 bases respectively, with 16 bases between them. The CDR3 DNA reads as TGTGCCAGCAGCTTGGGAGATCTAGAATTTCCCTATGGCTACACCTTC. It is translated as CASSLGDLEFPYGYTF.